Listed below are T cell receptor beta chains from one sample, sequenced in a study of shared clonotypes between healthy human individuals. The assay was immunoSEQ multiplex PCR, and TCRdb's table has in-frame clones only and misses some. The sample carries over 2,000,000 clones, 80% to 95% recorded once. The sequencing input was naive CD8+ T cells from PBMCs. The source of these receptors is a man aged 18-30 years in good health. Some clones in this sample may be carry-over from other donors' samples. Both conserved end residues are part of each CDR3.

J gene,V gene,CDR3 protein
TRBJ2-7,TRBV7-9,CASSPGEYYEQYF
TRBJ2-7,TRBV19,CASSTLGRSYEQYF
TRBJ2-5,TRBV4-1,CASSLAGLGGTQYF
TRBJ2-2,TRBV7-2,CASSLPVGAGIPGELFF
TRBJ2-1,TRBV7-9,CASSLTSGSGFSSYNEQFF
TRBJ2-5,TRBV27,CASSPLGQQETQYF
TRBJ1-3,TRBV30,CAWRLARVSGNTIYF
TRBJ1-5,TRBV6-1,CASTAPVVGNQPQHF
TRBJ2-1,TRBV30,CAWSVLGSEQFF
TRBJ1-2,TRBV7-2,CASSYFGGDGYTF
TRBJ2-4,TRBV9,CASSPSGKNIQYF
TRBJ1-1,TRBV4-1,CASSQDLTGWNTEAFF
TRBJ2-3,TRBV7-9,CASSWVSTDTQYF
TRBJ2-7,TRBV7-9,CASSLTDTAEQYF
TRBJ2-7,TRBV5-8,CASSLGAWTGYEQYF
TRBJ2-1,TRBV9,CASSVVYNEQFF
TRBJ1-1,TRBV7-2,CASSSPRGKGPMNTEAFF
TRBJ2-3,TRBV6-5,CASSLANIESDTQYF
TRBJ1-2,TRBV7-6,CASSLGGTGYGYTF
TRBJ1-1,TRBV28,CAIRNDRENTEAFF
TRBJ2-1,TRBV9,CASSAGLSGRALNEQFF
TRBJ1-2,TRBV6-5,CASSYRGGYGYTF
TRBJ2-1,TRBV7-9,CASSLSLYNEQFF
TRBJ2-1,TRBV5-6,CASSLDTTGKNEQFF
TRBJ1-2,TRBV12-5,CASGIAGGAYGYTF
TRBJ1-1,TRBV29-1,CSVELGKGTEAFF
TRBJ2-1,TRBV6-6,CASRPVRRGDNNEQFF
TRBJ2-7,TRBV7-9,CASSLALGVDGEQYF
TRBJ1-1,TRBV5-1,CASSLGGPMNTEAFF
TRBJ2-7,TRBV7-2,CASSDRQETPGLGNF
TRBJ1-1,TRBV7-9,CASSLDRGGAFF
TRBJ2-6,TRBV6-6,CASSYPTSGANVLTF
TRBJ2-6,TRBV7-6,CASSSRQGAGANVLTF
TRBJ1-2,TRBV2,CASSWTPETSVGYGYTF
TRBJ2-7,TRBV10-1,CASSAGRGPLDEQYF
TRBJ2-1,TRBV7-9,CASSFRDEQFF
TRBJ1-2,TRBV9,CASSAGDPYGYTF
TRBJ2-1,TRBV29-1,CSVERTSEVSSYNEQFF
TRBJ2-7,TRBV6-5,CASSYSSGHYSYEQYF
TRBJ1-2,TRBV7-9,CASSKGVGADGYTF
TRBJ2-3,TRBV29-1,CSVLEGQGTQYF
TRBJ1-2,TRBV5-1,CASSLNGGPVTF
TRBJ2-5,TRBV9,CASSGEIKETQYF
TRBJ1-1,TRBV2,CASSTTGDRIPEAFF
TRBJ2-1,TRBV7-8,CASSLAMSGLAGFRSNEQFF
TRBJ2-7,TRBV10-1,CASSEGARNEQYF
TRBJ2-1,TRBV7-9,CASSFPQGTGDNEQFF
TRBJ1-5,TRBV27,CASSRQGNQPQHF
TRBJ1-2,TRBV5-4,CASSGRTGGDYGYTF
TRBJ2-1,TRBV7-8,CASSVVLAGVYNEQFF
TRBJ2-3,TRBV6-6,CASSYDGQRADTQYF
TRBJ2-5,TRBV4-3,CASSQGRGLGETQYF
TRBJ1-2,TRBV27,CASSFISGAVYGYTF